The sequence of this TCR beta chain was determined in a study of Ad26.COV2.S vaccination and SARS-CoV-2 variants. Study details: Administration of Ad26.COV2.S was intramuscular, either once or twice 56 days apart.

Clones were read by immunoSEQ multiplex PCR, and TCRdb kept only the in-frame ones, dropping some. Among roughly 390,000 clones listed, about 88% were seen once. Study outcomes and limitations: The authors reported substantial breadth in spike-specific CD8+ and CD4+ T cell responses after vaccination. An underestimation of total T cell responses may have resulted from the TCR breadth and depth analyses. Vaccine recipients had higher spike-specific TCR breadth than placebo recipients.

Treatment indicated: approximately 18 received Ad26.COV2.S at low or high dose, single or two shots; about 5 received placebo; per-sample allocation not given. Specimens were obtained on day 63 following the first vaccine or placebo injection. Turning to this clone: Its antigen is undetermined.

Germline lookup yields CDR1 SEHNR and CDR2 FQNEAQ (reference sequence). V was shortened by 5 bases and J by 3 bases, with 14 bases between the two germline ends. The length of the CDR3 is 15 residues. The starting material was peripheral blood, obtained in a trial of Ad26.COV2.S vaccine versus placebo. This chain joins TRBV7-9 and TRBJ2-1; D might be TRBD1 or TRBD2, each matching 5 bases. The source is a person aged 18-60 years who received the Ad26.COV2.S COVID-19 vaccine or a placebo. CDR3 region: CASSLRDAIYNEQFF. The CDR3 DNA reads TGTGCCAGCAGCCTCCGGGACGCTATCTACAATGAGCAGTTCTTC.